This note documents a single T cell receptor beta chain sequence. No antigen is known for it. This record comes from a study of blood T cells in healthy people across ages. Then a second PCR, running roughly 6 to 11 cycles, was carried out with a sample-barcoded 5' primer and a J-beta primer mix. TCRdb re-called the 5' RACE reads with MiXCR, one entry per CDR3 protein. The sample gives around 1.1 million distinct CDR3 sequences, roughly two fifths of which show up once; around 13% is in the top ten. Findings and caveats of the study: Higher diversity and more naive CD4+ cells were features of long-lived donors, compared to aged donors.

Per germline, CDR1 SGDLS and CDR2 YYNGEE. Trimming took 0 bases from V and 3 from J, leaving 21 bases between them. This CDR3 contains 18 residues. Sample: blood. The receptor's source is a man aged 18-30 years in good health. The chain couples TRBV9 to TRBJ1-1; D perhaps matches TRBD1 (6 bases). The CDR3 is CASSVEGWGAFGDTEAFF. DNA of the CDR3: TGTGCCAGCAGCGTAGAAGGTTGGGGGGCATTTGGGGACACTGAAGCTTTCTTT.